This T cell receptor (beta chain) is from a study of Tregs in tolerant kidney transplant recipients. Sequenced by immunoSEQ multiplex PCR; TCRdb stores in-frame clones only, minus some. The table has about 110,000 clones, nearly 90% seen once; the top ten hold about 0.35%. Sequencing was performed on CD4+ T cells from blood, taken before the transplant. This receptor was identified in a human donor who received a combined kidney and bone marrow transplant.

CDR3 nucleotide sequence: TGTGCCAGCAGTGAAGCCTCCTATGGCTACACCTTC. This codes for CASSEASYGYTF. The J gene is TRBJ1-2, the V gene TRBV2, with no clear D. Germline loops: CDR1 SNHLY, CDR2 FYNNEI. The CDR3 spans 12 residues. The V end lost 0 bases, the J end lost 4 bases, and 3 bases lay between the germline ends.